This entry is about one T cell receptor (beta chain). Antigen: not known. This sample was taken from a study of shared clonotypes between healthy human individuals. Whole-study results and caveats: Memory subsets generally showed lower estimated richness than naive subsets.

The table came from immunoSEQ multiplex PCR; TCRdb's copy has only in-frame clones and leaves some out. The sample yields just over 2,000,000 clones, roughly 94% seen once. All of the donors resided in Nashville, Tennessee, and each was a Caucasian adult. CD4+ cell separation produced CD45RA+ naive and CD45RA-negative memory subsets. The clonotype comes from a man between 18 and 35 years old in good health. The sequencing sample was made of naive CD4+ T cells sorted from blood. Subset described: CD45RA+ positively selected.

The CDR3 DNA reads as TGTGCCAGCAGCTTAGATATGGGGGCCTTCTCAGATACGCAGTATTTT. Its translation: CASSLDMGAFSDTQYF. This chain links TRBV7-9 with TRBJ2-3, with D possibly TRBD1 on 6 matching bases. CDR3 size: 16 residues. CDR1 and CDR2 (germline): SEHNR, FQNEAQ (reference sequence). The V end lost 1 base, the J end lost 4 bases, and 15 bases lay between the germline ends.